The 14 T cell receptor beta chains in this list originate from one sample, sequenced in a study of cytomegalovirus exposure and HLA in healthy donors. The study ran its PCR with 60 Vbeta and 13 Jbeta primers. TCRdb keeps only in-frame clones here, not all; method: immunoSEQ multiplex PCR. The table shows about 150,000 clones, with about 74% occurring only once. Sequencing used PBMCs. These receptors were collected from a male donor in good health and CMV-seronegative.

J is TRBJ2-2 and V is TRBV19, with a tentative D call TRBD1 (6 bases). Trimming took off 2 bases at V and 10 bases at J, with 14 bases between the two ends. CDR1 and CDR2 (germline): LNHDA, SQIVND (reference sequence). This CDR3 contains 14 residues. The CDR3 nucleotides read TGTGCCAGTAGTATAATTCAAGGGACACTGGAGCTGTTTTTT. Encoded protein: CASSIIQGTLELFF.

This clone was observed a few times. The chain carries TRBV28 and TRBJ1-2; D possibly corresponds to TRBD1 (5 bases). Trimming took off 1 base at V and 8 bases at J, with 14 bases between the two ends. CDR1 MDHEN and CDR2 SYDVKM come from the germline V gene. The CDR3 spans 14 residues. The CDR3 DNA is TGTGCCAGCAGTTTATTGGAGGCGGGGGGAGGCTACACCTTC. It specifies CASSLLEAGGGYTF.

Turning to this clone: Other DNA sequences in the same sample also yield this CDR3. This chain connects TRBV4-3 to TRBJ2-1, with 8 bases that match TRBD2. V shed 0 bases, J shed 4 bases, and the junction held 2 bases outside the gene matches. The germline V gene encodes CDR1 LGHNA and CDR2 YSLEER. This CDR3 is built from 15 residues. The CDR3 DNA reads as TGCGCCAGCAGCCAAGAAACTAGCGGTTACAATGAGCAGTTCTTC. Translation: CASSQETSGYNEQFF.

This clone was seen more than once but under ten times. The chain carries TRBV29-1 and TRBJ1-2, with no clear D. This CDR3 is 11 amino acids long. Germline CDR1 SQVTM, CDR2 ANQGSEA. Trimming removed 3 bases at V and 4 bases at J, with 6 bases between. CDR3 loop: CSVDIVYGYTF. The CDR3 coding sequence is TGCAGCGTTGATATCGTCTATGGCTACACCTTC.

This chain joins TRBV29-1 and TRBJ2-1; 10 bases map to TRBD1. In germline, CDR1 is SQVTM, CDR2 ANQGSEA. The CDR3 has 14 amino acids. With V trimmed by 8 bases and J by 5 bases, 9 bases remained unmatched. CDR3 nucleotide sequence: TGCAGCTCCATCCGACAGGGGGCCGACAATGAGCAGTTCTTC. Protein product: CSSIRQGADNEQFF.

The rearrangement links TRBV2 to TRBJ1-2; D is perhaps TRBD1 (5 bases). V was clipped by 3 bases and J by 7 bases, with 15 bases between them. Germline values: CDR1 SNHLY, CDR2 FYNNEI. The CDR3 extends over 14 amino acids. The CDR3 loop is CASSEGQGLGGYTF. The CDR3 DNA reads TGTGCCAGCAGTGAGGGCCAGGGCCTCGGTGGCTACACCTTC.

The CDR3 region is CASSREGTSGDEQFF. DNA for the CDR3: TGTGCCAGCAGCAGAGAAGGGACTAGCGGCGATGAGCAGTTCTTC. This chain joins TRBV11-3 and TRBJ2-1; TRBD2 matches at 11 bases. V lost 5 bases and J lost 8; bases outside the gene matches: 8. CDR3 length equals 15 residues. Germline V CDR1 and CDR2: SGHNT, YENEEA.

The genes are TRBV9 and TRBJ2-5; 8 bases fit TRBD2. This CDR3 spans 18 amino acids. V gave up 0 bases and J gave up 4 bases; unmatched junction bases: 14. Looked up from germline, CDR1 is SGDLS and CDR2 is YYNGEE. CDR3 DNA: TGTGCCAGCAGCGTAGAAGACGGGGGGGCGCGGTTACGAGAGACCCAGTACTTC. It translates to CASSVEDGGARLRETQYF.

The CDR3 sequence is CASRTGPYYEQYF. CDR3 sequence (DNA): TGTGCCAGCAGGACAGGGCCCTACTACGAGCAGTACTTC. The chain combines TRBV27 with TRBJ2-7, with TRBD1 identical over 7 bases. Germline V gene lookup returns CDR1 MNHEY and CDR2 SMNVEV (reference sequence). This CDR3 is built from 13 residues. The trim removed 6 bases at V and 3 bases at J, leaving 5 bases unmatched.

This chain uses TRBV2 with TRBJ2-1; 7 bases are shared with TRBD2. The V and J ends lost 8 bases and 10 bases, in that order; junction bases with no gene match: 5. There are 11 residues in the CDR3. Looked up from germline, CDR1 is SNHLY and CDR2 is FYNNEI. This chain's CDR3 is CASSRGVEQFF. CDR3 DNA: TGTGCCAGCTCTCGGGGGGTGGAGCAGTTCTTC.

The chain has TRBV11-2 and TRBJ1-5; tentative D call: TRBD1 (6 bases). The CDR3 runs 16 residues. The germline CDR1 and CDR2 sequences are SGHAT and FQNNGV. Trimming cost V 4 bases and J 0 bases, with 13 bases left between them. This chain's CDR3 is CASSSTGQSSNQPQHF. CDR3 bases: TGTGCCAGCAGCTCGACAGGACAGTCTAGCAATCAGCCCCAGCATTTT.

This clone occurred a few times. One end of the junction is discordant with germline, which a read error may explain. The rearrangement uses TRBV7-9 and TRBJ1-2; 9 bases map to TRBD1. Germline loops: CDR1 SEHNR, CDR2 FQNEAQ (reference sequence). The CDR3 consists of 15 residues. CDR3 protein: CASSFAGTGNFGYTF. The CDR3 DNA follows: TGTGCCAGCAGCTTTGCCGGGACAGGGAACTTTGGCTACACCTTC.

The chain joins TRBV6-5 to TRBJ2-2, with TRBD2 matching 7 bases. Trimming took 5 bases from V and 6 from J; bases not matched to a gene: 3. The CDR3 totals 13 residues. The germline V gene encodes CDR1 MNHEY and CDR2 SVGAGI. CDR3 coding DNA: TGTGCCAGCAGTGGGGGGGACCCCGGGGAGCTGTTTTTT. Protein sequence: CASSGGDPGELFF.

The chain has TRBV19 and TRBJ2-2; 9 nucleotides match TRBD1. V shed 5 bases and J 8 bases; nucleotides not matched to a gene: 6. The germline gives CDR1 LNHDA, CDR2 SQIVND (reference sequence). This CDR3 region has 14 residues. The CDR3 reads CASSWTGASGELFF. The CDR3 DNA follows: TGTGCCAGTAGTTGGACAGGGGCATCGGGGGAGCTGTTTTTT. Full variable domain (missing parts from reference TRBV19 and TRBJ2-2): DGGITQSPKYLFRKEGQNVTLSCEQNLNHDAMYWYRQDPGQGLRLIYYSQIVNDFQKGDIAEGYSVSREKKESFPLTVTSAQKNPTAFYLCASSWTGASGELFFGEGSRLTVL.